The 14 T cell receptor beta chains listed next were all sequenced from one sample in a study of technical replicates of blood from a handful of donors. Profiled with immunoSEQ multiplex PCR; TCRdb holds only in-frame clones, not every one. This table holds around 54,000 clones, 95% to 96% found once. Sequencing was carried out using T cells isolated from PBMCs. The receptor source for this set is a human donor in good health.

J is TRBJ2-3 and V is TRBV27; D not resolved. Trimming removed 2 bases from V and 0 bases from J, with 9 bases in between. CDR1 is MNHEY, CDR2 SMNVEV, per germline (reference sequence). The length of the CDR3 is 15 residues. The CDR3 DNA is TGTGCCAGCAGTTTAACCTCAACTAGCACAGATACGCAGTATTTT. This sequence encodes CASSLTSTSTDTQYF.

This clone was recorded once. V is TRBV7-9 and J is TRBJ1-4, with D tentatively TRBD1 (6 bases). CDR1 and CDR2 (germline): SEHNR, FQNEAQ (reference sequence). V lost 3 bases and J 7 bases, leaving 12 bases between the germline ends. The CDR3 consists of 14 residues. Here the CDR3 DNA reads TGTGCCAGCAGCTTGAACACAGGGAGTGAAAAACTGTTTTTT. Its protein product is CASSLNTGSEKLFF.

The chain uses TRBV28 and TRBJ1-2; D is possibly TRBD1 (6 bases). Germline V gene lookup returns CDR1 MDHEN and CDR2 SYDVKM. V was trimmed by 4 bases and J by 8 bases, leaving 17 bases between them. This CDR3 is 14 amino acids long. The CDR3 here is CASSSDRYYQGYTF. The CDR3 DNA reads TGTGCCAGCAGTTCAGACAGGTACTACCAAGGCTACACCTTC.

The CDR3 sequence: CASSGIGESSYEQYF. CDR3 DNA: TGCGCCAGCAGTGGTATTGGGGAGAGCTCCTACGAGCAGTACTTC. V is TRBV10-2 and J is TRBJ2-7, with D possibly being TRBD2 (5 bases). CDR3 length: 15 residues. Trimming took off 4 bases at V and 0 bases at J, with 13 bases between the two ends. In germline, CDR1 is WSHSY, CDR2 SAAADI.

The rearrangement links TRBV30 to TRBJ2-1; D is uncertain. Germline CDR1 GTSNPN, CDR2 SVGIG (reference sequence). Trimming stripped 0 bases from V and 8 bases from J, with 8 bases between. The CDR3 consists of 12 residues. This CDR3 is CAWSVGAYEQFF. The CDR3 nucleotides read TGTGCCTGGAGTGTAGGAGCTTATGAGCAGTTCTTC.

This chain connects TRBV2 to TRBJ1-1, with D unclear. The CDR3 contains 13 residues. The V gene's germline CDR1 is SNHLY and CDR2 FYNNEI. Trimming shortened V by 10 bases and J by 0 bases, and 12 bases separated the two germline ends. CDR3 sequence reads: CATLGEVNTEAFF. As DNA, the CDR3 is TGTGCCACCCTCGGGGAAGTGAACACTGAAGCTTTCTTT.

The chain recombines TRBV23-1 with TRBJ2-7; 8 bases are a match to TRBD2. TRBV23-1 is noted as an ORF with a role that remains uncertain. V was clipped by 6 bases and J by 4 bases; unmatched bases: 14. The CDR3 is made up of 16 amino acids. The CDR3 nucleotides read TGCGCCAGCAGCCTAACTAGCGGAGGGGGTTTTTACGAGCAGTACTTC. This encodes CASSLTSGGGFYEQYF.

This chain joins TRBV6-5 and TRBJ2-5; a possible D gene is TRBD2 (5 bases). V was clipped by 6 bases and J by 5 bases, with 13 bases between them. CDR3 length: 13 amino acids. Looked up from germline, CDR1 is MNHEY and CDR2 is SVGAGI. CDR3 in amino acids: CASSNVGEETQYF. DNA of the CDR3: TGTGCCAGCAGCAACGTCGGGGAGGAGACCCAGTACTTC.

V is TRBV27 and J is TRBJ1-2; a possible D gene is TRBD1 (5 bases). V was cut by 6 bases and J by 6 bases, with 17 bases left in between. Per germline, CDR1 MNHEY and CDR2 SMNVEV (reference sequence). CDR3 length: 14 residues. The CDR3 reads CASSLTGGGDGYTF. The CDR3 region has the DNA TGTGCCAGCAGCTTAACGGGGGGAGGCGATGGCTACACCTTC.

V usage is TRBV2 and J usage is TRBJ1-2; possible D gene TRBD1, 5 bases. V lost 4 bases and J lost 2, with 8 bases in between. The length of the CDR3 is 13 residues. Germline lookup yields CDR1 SNHLY and CDR2 FYNNEI. CDR3 sequence: CASSVGGNYGYTF. In nucleotides, the CDR3 is TGTGCCAGCAGTGTGGGGGGAAACTATGGCTACACCTTC.

The gene calls are TRBV19 and TRBJ2-3, with D perhaps TRBD2 (6 bases). The CDR3 extends over 16 amino acids. V lost 5 bases and J 2 bases, leaving 17 bases between the germline ends. Per the germline V gene, CDR1 is LNHDA and CDR2 is SQIVND (reference sequence). The CDR3 DNA follows: TGTGCCAGTAGTCCGTATGTCGGACTACACACAGATACGCAGTATTTT. Translation: CASSPYVGLHTDTQYF.

The gene calls are TRBV29-1 and TRBJ2-3; no definite D call. The CDR3 length is 14 residues. Trimming stripped 5 bases from V and 1 base from J, with 13 bases between. Looked up from germline, CDR1 is SQVTM and CDR2 is ANQGSEA. This chain's CDR3 is CSVYTPQGTDTQYF. CDR3 in DNA: TGCAGCGTTTATACCCCGCAGGGCACAGATACGCAGTATTTT.

The V and J genes are TRBV5-5 and TRBJ2-1; 12 bases match TRBD1. Germline CDR1 and CDR2: SGHKS and YYEKEE (reference sequence). This CDR3 contains 14 residues. The ends lost 3 bases at V and 8 bases at J; junction bases unmatched: 3. The CDR3, as DNA: TGTGCCAGCAGCTGGGACAGGGGGCTGGATGAGCAGTTCTTC. Protein sequence: CASSWDRGLDEQFF.

The chain links TRBV7-6 to TRBJ2-7; 15 bases are a match to TRBD2. Germline-derived CDR1 and CDR2 are SGHVS and FNYEAQ. This CDR3 spans 15 amino acids. With V trimmed by 4 bases and J by 3 bases, 1 base remained unmatched. The CDR3 is CASSSGLAGGYEQYF. DNA for the CDR3: TGTGCCAGCAGCTCGGGACTAGCGGGAGGCTACGAGCAGTACTTC.